One T cell receptor beta chain is described in this entry. These data are taken from a study of blood T cell repertoires in COVID-19. On the study more broadly: Specimens from acute and convalescent COVID-19 originated in the United States, Italy and Spain. The analysed material was cDNA or gDNA that came from T cells, B-cell-depleted T cells, or PBMCs.

Original methodology: The authors estimated nucleated cell counts from reference gene primer amplification. The table came from immunoSEQ multiplex PCR; TCRdb's copy has only in-frame clones and leaves some out. V, J and clone size are those of that table, while D and trimming were read from the DNA. The data hold 200,000 to 300,000 clones, with 70% to 90% observed a single time. The CDR3 is 15 residues long. The germline CDR1 and CDR2 sequences are MNHEY and SVGEGT. V was shortened by 5 bases and J by 6 bases, with 17 bases between the two germline ends. V gene TRBV6-2 or TRBV6-3 combines with J gene TRBJ2-1; possible D gene TRBD1, 5 bases. The sequence was obtained from a woman in her sixties or seventies with active or convalescent COVID-19. What was sequenced was peripheral blood. The CDR3 is CASSHPDTRTNEQFF. Here the CDR3 DNA reads TGTGCCAGCAGTCACCCGGACACCCGGACCAATGAGCAGTTCTTC.